These 10 T cell receptor beta chains originate from one sample sequenced in a study of T-cell reconstitution after alpha-beta-depleted transplantation in children. Study-wide findings and caveats: When one year had passed after transplant, most T-cell counts and diversity came from newly produced T cells.

The authors prepared the TCRbeta library with unique molecular identifiers. MiXCR, applied by TCRdb to the PCR reads, yields one record per CDR3 protein. The sample comprises 250,000 to 300,000 distinct CDR3 sequences, nearly 8% of which are singletons, and about 9.3% rests with the top ten. Their antigens are not known. The material sequenced was peripheral blood, taken 360 days after TCRalphabeta/CD19-depleted stem cell transplant. These receptor sequences come from a female patient aged 2 to 10 who had a stem cell transplant for Fanconi anemia, so the T cells may come from the graft donor.

This clonotype occurred many times. The chain recombines TRBV20-1 with TRBJ1-3, with unresolved D. The CDR3 consists of 13 residues. Germline CDR1 DFQATT, CDR2 SNEGSKA (reference sequence). Trimming pared 3 bases from V and 6 bases from J, leaving 12 bases between. The CDR3 here is CSASWNVVNTIYF. CDR3 DNA: TGCAGTGCTAGTTGGAATGTTGTAAACACCATATATTTT.

This clonotype was counted only a few times. The rearrangement links TRBV2 to TRBJ1-4, with D unclear. The CDR3 length is 15 residues. V gave up 4 bases and J gave up 4 bases, with 13 bases separating them. Germline CDR1 reads SNHLY; CDR2 reads FYNNEI. The CDR3 here is CASSVHWIGNEKLFF. In DNA form, the CDR3 reads TGTGCCAGCAGTGTGCATTGGATAGGTAATGAAAAACTGTTTTTT. Combining the CDR3 with reference TRBV2 and TRBJ1-4 gives the whole variable domain EPEVTQTPSHQVTQMGQEVILRCVPISNHLYFYWYRQILGQKVEFLVSFYNNEISEKSEIFDDQFSVERPDGSNFTLKIRSTKLEDSAMYFCASSVHWIGNEKLFFGSGTQLSVL.

This clonotype was observed many times. This chain joins TRBV5-6 and TRBJ1-6; possible D gene TRBD1, 5 bases. CDR1 and CDR2 from the germline V gene are SGHDT and YYEEEE. The length of the CDR3 is 15 residues. Trimming removed 0 bases at V and 8 bases at J, with 12 bases between. The CDR3 spells CASSLVEGRDSPLHF. The CDR3 bases are TGTGCCAGCAGCTTGGTGGAGGGACGGGATTCACCCCTCCACTTT.

This clonotype was picked up a small number of times. In nucleotides, the CDR3 is TGTGCCAGCAGTGAGCCTACGGAGTATCAGCCCCAGCATTTT. Protein: CASSEPTEYQPQHF. This chain joins TRBV25-1 and TRBJ1-5; D call uncertain. V was pared by 3 bases and J by 5 bases, with 11 bases between. Germline V gene data show CDR1 as MGHDK and CDR2 as SYGVNS. The CDR3 contains 14 residues. The full variable domain, rest sourced from reference TRBV25-1 and TRBJ1-5, is EADIYQTPRYLVIGTGKKITLECSQTMGHDKMYWYQQDPGMELHLIHYSYGVNSTEKGDLSSESTVSRIRTEHFPLTLESARPSHTSQYLCASSEPTEYQPQHFGDGTRLSIL.

This clonotype was seen repeatedly, ten times or more. The chain employs TRBV6-5 and TRBJ2-7; TRBD2 agrees at 12 bases. With 4 bases clipped from V and 4 bases from J, the junction kept 5 bases outside the gene matches. CDR1 and CDR2 from the germline V gene are MNHEY and SVGAGI. The CDR3 loop spans 15 amino acids. The CDR3 DNA follows: TGTGCCAGCAGTTGGACTAGCGGGGAGGAGTACGAGCAGTACTTC. Translation gives CASSWTSGEEYEQYF.

There are many counts of this clonotype. V gene TRBV5-1 combines with J gene TRBJ1-2, with 8 bases lining up with TRBD1. CDR3 size: 14 residues. J was trimmed by 6 bases and V by 1 base; bases with no gene match: 5. Germline assignment: CDR1 SGHRS and CDR2 YFSETQ. The CDR3 nucleotides are TGCGCCAGCAGCTTGTTCGGACAGGGTAATGGCTACACCTTC. Protein product: CASSLFGQGNGYTF.

Written as DNA, the CDR3 is TGTGCCACCAGCAGAGTAGGCGGGAGTTCTGGAAACACCATATATTTT. Its protein is CATSRVGGSSGNTIYF. V and J are TRBV15 and TRBJ1-3; no clear D. Trimming removed 1 base from V and 1 base from J, with 11 bases in between. Germline V lookup: CDR1 LNHNV, CDR2 YYDKDF (reference sequence). This CDR3 comprises 16 residues. Based on the CDR3 plus reference TRBV15 and TRBJ1-3, the full variable domain is DAMVIQNPRYQVTQFGKPVTLSCSQTLNHNVMYWYQQKSSQAPKLLFHYYDKDFNNEADTPDNFQSRRPNTSFCFLDIRSPGLGDTAMYLCATSRVGGSSGNTIYFGEGSWLTVV.

The sample holds many counts of this clonotype. V usage is TRBV20-1 and J usage is TRBJ2-7; 7 bases map to TRBD2. V shed 3 bases, J shed 6 bases, and the junction held 5 bases outside the gene matches. The CDR3 runs to 12 residues. Germline V CDR1 and CDR2: DFQATT, SNEGSKA (reference sequence). The CDR3 DNA reads as TGCAGTGCTAGTCTGGCTAGCGGCGAGCAGTACTTC. Protein: CSASLASGEQYF.

The sample holds many counts of this clonotype. CDR3 DNA sequence: TGTGCCAGCAGTTACCAATTACACAATGAGCAGTTCTTC. This codes for CASSYQLHNEQFF. The J gene is TRBJ2-1, the V gene TRBV6-5, with D unresolved. The CDR3 runs 13 residues. CDR1 and CDR2 (germline): MNHEY, SVGAGI. Trimming cost V 2 bases and J 5 bases, with 7 bases left between them.

This clonotype was recorded at least ten times. The V call is TRBV12-3 or TRBV12-4, the J call TRBJ2-7; D may be TRBD2 (7 bases). V was cut by 2 bases and J by 2 bases, with 25 bases left in between. There are 19 residues in the CDR3. The CDR3 DNA is TGTGCCAGCAGTTTAAGGGGGGTTCTATTTTGGGAGGGCACCTACGAGCAGTACTTC. Translating it yields CASSLRGVLFWEGTYEQYF.